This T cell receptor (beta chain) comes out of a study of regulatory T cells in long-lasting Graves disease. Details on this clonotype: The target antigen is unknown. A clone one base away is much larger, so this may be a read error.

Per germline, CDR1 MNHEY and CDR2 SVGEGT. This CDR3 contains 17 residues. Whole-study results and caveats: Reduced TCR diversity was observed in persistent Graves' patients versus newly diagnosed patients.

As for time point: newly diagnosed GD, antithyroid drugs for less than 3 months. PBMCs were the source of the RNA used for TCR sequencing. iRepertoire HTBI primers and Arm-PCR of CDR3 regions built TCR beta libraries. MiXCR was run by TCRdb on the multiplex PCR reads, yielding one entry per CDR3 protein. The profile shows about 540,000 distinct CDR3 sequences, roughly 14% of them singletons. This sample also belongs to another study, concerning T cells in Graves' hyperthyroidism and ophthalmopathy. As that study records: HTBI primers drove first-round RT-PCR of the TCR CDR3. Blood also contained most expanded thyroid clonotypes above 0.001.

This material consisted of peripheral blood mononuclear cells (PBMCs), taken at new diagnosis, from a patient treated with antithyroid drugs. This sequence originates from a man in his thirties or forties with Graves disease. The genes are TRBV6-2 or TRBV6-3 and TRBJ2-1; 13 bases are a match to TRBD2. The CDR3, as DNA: TGTGCCAGCAGGAGGTTACTAGCGGGAGGGGGGAACAATGGGCAGTTCTTC. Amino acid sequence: CASRRLLAGGGNNGQFF.